These 26 T cell receptor beta chains came from one sample sequenced in a study of OX40 agonist ivuxolimab in advanced cancers. The data were produced by immunoSEQ multiplex PCR, yet TCRdb's version contains in-frame clones alone and is incomplete. The repertoire holds about 69,000 clones, with 80% to 85% as singletons. The sample in question was CD4+ or CD8+ T cells sorted from blood, obtained in a trial of the OX40 agonist ivuxolimab. These receptors all come from an adult with an advanced solid tumor such as melanoma, head and neck, liver or kidney cancer.

This chain connects TRBV15 to TRBJ2-6; D remains unclear. V lost 1 base and J lost 0, with 7 bases in between. The CDR3 totals 16 residues. The V gene's germline CDR1 is LNHNV and CDR2 YYDKDF (reference sequence). CDR3 bases: TGTGCCACCAGCAGAGGACTGAACTCTGGGGCCAACGTCCTGACTTTC. Translating gives CATSRGLNSGANVLTF.

The chain joins TRBV10-1 to TRBJ2-7; D is perhaps TRBD2 (5 bases). Germline V gene lookup returns CDR1 WNHNN and CDR2 SYGVQD (reference sequence). The CDR3 is 14 residues long. The V and J ends lost 2 bases and 1 base respectively, with 9 bases between them. This CDR3 is CASSENPGSYEQYF. Here the CDR3 DNA reads TGCGCCAGCAGTGAGAACCCGGGGTCCTACGAGCAGTACTTC.

This chain links TRBV6-1 with TRBJ2-7; perhaps TRBD1 as D (6 bases). Trimming took 7 bases from V and 0 from J, leaving 10 bases between them. The CDR3 is 13 residues long. Germline V lookup: CDR1 MNHNS, CDR2 SASEGT. CDR3 residues: CASKRGGSYEQYF. CDR3 DNA sequence: TGTGCCAGCAAACGAGGGGGCTCCTACGAGCAGTACTTC.

This clone was recorded only once. The chain recombines TRBV10-3 with TRBJ2-2; D possibly corresponds to TRBD2 (6 bases). V was clipped by 3 bases and J by 2 bases, with 19 bases between them. CDR3 size: 18 residues. The germline CDR1 and CDR2 sequences are ENHRY and SYGVKD. Here the CDR3 DNA reads TGTGCCATCAGTGAACCGGGGACCGCGGGATTAAACACCGGGGAGCTGTTTTTT. This gives the protein CAISEPGTAGLNTGELFF.

The rearrangement links TRBV7-8 to TRBJ2-4, with TRBD2 matching over 9 bases. Trimming removed 1 base from V and 1 base from J; junction bases left unmatched: 5. Germline loops: CDR1 SGHVS, CDR2 FQNEAQ. CDR3 length: 17 residues. This CDR3 is CASSLGGLALAKNIQYF. The DNA of the CDR3 is TGTGCCAGCAGCTTAGGAGGACTAGCGTTGGCCAAAAACATTCAGTACTTC. Variable domain in full (rest from reference TRBV7-8 and TRBJ2-4): GAGVSQSPRYKVAKRGQDVALRCDPISGHVSLFWYQQALGQGPEFLTYFQNEAQLDKSGLPSDRFFAERPEGSVSTLKIQRTQQEDSAVYLCASSLGGLALAKNIQYFGAGTRLSVL.

This chain joins TRBV6-6 and TRBJ2-1; D remains ambiguous. The V end lost 2 bases, the J end lost 4 bases, and 12 bases lay between the germline ends. This CDR3 is built from 15 residues. CDR1 is MNHNY, CDR2 SVGAGI, per germline (reference sequence). The CDR3 DNA sequence: TGTGCCAGCAGTTACAATGTCGAACCTTACAATGAGCAGTTCTTC. Protein product: CASSYNVEPYNEQFF.

This clone is labeled medium-sized (0.01 to 0.1%). The V call is TRBV19, the J call TRBJ1-5, with TRBD1 identical over 11 bases. The CDR3 sequence is 14 residues long. Germline V gene lookup returns CDR1 LNHDA and CDR2 SQIVND (reference sequence). V trimming: 9 bases; J trimming: 10 bases; junction bases outside the gene matches: 11. The CDR3, as DNA: TGTGCCAGCAAACCGGGACAGGGGGTTTTACCCCAGCATTTT. Translating gives CASKPGQGVLPQHF.

This clone was recorded only once. The rearrangement joins TRBV7-9 to TRBJ2-1; 8 bases map to TRBD2. The CDR3 consists of 16 residues. With 0 bases clipped from V and 4 bases from J, the junction kept 5 bases outside the gene matches. Germline assignment: CDR1 SEHNR and CDR2 FQNEAQ (reference sequence). CDR3 loop: CASSLAAGRAYNEQFF. The CDR3 region has the DNA TGTGCCAGCAGCTTAGCGGCCGGGAGGGCTTACAATGAGCAGTTCTTC. The variable domain in full, with the rest retrieved from reference TRBV7-9 and TRBJ2-1, is DTGVSQNPRHKITKRGQNVTFRCDPISEHNRLYWYRQTLGQGPEFLTYFQNEAQLEKSRLLSDRFSAERPKGSFSTLEIQRTEQGDSAMYLCASSLAAGRAYNEQFFGPGTRLTVL.

The chain combines TRBV30 with TRBJ1-5; 9 bases fit TRBD1. Germline V gene sequence: CDR1 GTSNPN, CDR2 SVGIG (reference sequence). V trimming: 3 bases; J trimming: 6 bases; junction bases outside the gene matches: 9. The CDR3 covers 15 residues. CDR3 DNA: TGTGCCTGGAGCCTACCCGGGACAGGGAGTCAGCCCCAGCATTTT. It encodes CAWSLPGTGSQPQHF.

The chain couples TRBV7-9 to TRBJ1-2; 9 nucleotides line up with TRBD1. In germline, CDR1 is SEHNR, CDR2 FQNEAQ (reference sequence). V shed 4 bases and J 0 bases; nucleotides not matched to a gene: 9. This CDR3 spans 17 amino acids. This CDR3 is CASSSPGQGASNYGYTF. The CDR3 bases are TGTGCCAGCAGCTCACCGGGACAGGGTGCCTCTAACTATGGCTACACCTTC.

CDR3 coding DNA: TGCGCCAGCATCATAGGGACTACCTACTACAATGAGCAGTTCTTC. Translating it yields CASIIGTTYYNEQFF. The rearrangement uses TRBV10-1 and TRBJ2-1, with TRBD2 matching over 7 bases. The J segment lost 3 bases and the V segment lost 7 bases, leaving 9 bases of the junction unmatched. The CDR3 spans 15 residues. Germline CDR1 and CDR2: WNHNN and SYGVQD (reference sequence).

This chain connects TRBV5-1 to TRBJ1-2; possible D gene TRBD1, 5 bases. CDR3 size: 17 residues. Germline CDR1 reads SGHRS; CDR2 reads YFSETQ. With 4 bases removed from V and 5 bases from J, the gap between germline ends came to 24 bases. The CDR3 reads CASSLTPGPRSGYGYTF. The CDR3 coding sequence is TGCGCCAGCAGCCTCACCCCGGGACCGCGATCAGGATATGGCTACACCTTC.

The chain joins TRBV7-2 to TRBJ2-1; 11 bases are a match to TRBD2. The V segment lost 3 bases and the J segment 4 bases; nucleotides outside the gene matches: 2. There are 15 residues in the CDR3. The germline V gene has CDR1 SGHTA and CDR2 FQGNSA. CDR3 protein: CASSLRLAGYNEQFF. CDR3 nucleotides: TGTGCCAGCAGCTTGCGACTAGCGGGGTACAATGAGCAGTTCTTC.

The genes are TRBV14 and TRBJ1-1, with 7 nucleotides matching TRBD1. Looked up from germline, CDR1 is SGHDN and CDR2 is FVKESK. This CDR3 comprises 14 residues. The junction had 8 bases not matched to a gene; V was cut back by 5 bases and J by 5 bases. Here the CDR3 reads CASSVRGGRTEAFF. CDR3 bases: TGTGCCAGCAGCGTCAGGGGGGGAAGGACTGAAGCTTTCTTT.

This clone was seen a single time. The chain links TRBV6-1 to TRBJ1-2, with D possibly TRBD1 on 6 matching bases. V lost 6 bases and J lost 0, with 14 bases in between. The CDR3 has 15 residues. CDR1 is MNHNS, CDR2 SASEGT, per germline. The CDR3, as DNA: TGTGCCAGCAGCCCCACAGGGATTTCTAACTATGGCTACACCTTC. Protein sequence: CASSPTGISNYGYTF.

The chain links TRBV19 to TRBJ1-2, with D hard to call. CDR1 LNHDA and CDR2 SQIVND come from the germline V gene (reference sequence). The CDR3 has 12 residues. Deletions cut 5 bases from V and 4 bases from J, with 8 bases between. The CDR3 DNA sequence: TGTGCCAGTAGTGCGCGGGCCTATGGCTACACCTTC. Residues: CASSARAYGYTF.

This rearrangement joins TRBV5-1 to TRBJ2-3; D may match TRBD1 or TRBD2 (6 bases each). Germline loops: CDR1 SGHRS, CDR2 YFSETQ. The CDR3 length is 16 residues. V lost 8 bases, J lost 5 bases, and 24 bases lay in between. The CDR3 DNA is TGCGCCAGGAACCGGGCCGGGGGCTTTTGGGGAGATACGCAGTATTTT. Its translation is CARNRAGGFWGDTQYF.

This chain connects TRBV6-1 to TRBJ2-4; possibly TRBD2 for D (5 bases). Germline CDR1 and CDR2: MNHNS and SASEGT. Deletions cut 0 bases from V and 10 bases from J, with 16 bases between. CDR3 length: 15 amino acids. Here the CDR3 reads CASSEAPAVGSIQYF. CDR3 in DNA: TGTGCCAGCAGTGAAGCTCCAGCGGTGGGGAGTATTCAGTACTTC.

CDR3 region: CASSPSLGEDGYTF. In nucleotides, the CDR3 is TGTGCCAGCTCACCAAGTCTTGGAGAGGATGGCTACACCTTC. The rearrangement joins TRBV18 to TRBJ1-2; D is unresolved. The CDR3 totals 14 residues. Germline values: CDR1 KGHSH, CDR2 LQKENI. The V and J ends lost 2 bases and 6 bases respectively, with 13 bases between them.

The rearrangement uses TRBV9 and TRBJ2-5; D possibly corresponds to TRBD2 (6 bases). The V gene's germline CDR1 is SGDLS and CDR2 YYNGEE. The CDR3 covers 13 residues. V lost 4 bases and J 4 bases, leaving 11 bases between the germline ends. The CDR3 nucleotides read TGTGCCAGCAGCAAAGGAGGGAGAGAGACCCAGTACTTC. Its translation: CASSKGGRETQYF.

Only one count was recorded for this clone. V is TRBV5-1 and J is TRBJ2-1; a possible D gene is TRBD2 (6 bases). Germline assignment: CDR1 SGHRS and CDR2 YFSETQ. V was cut by 1 base and J by 7 bases, with 15 bases left in between. The CDR3 length is 15 residues. CDR3 bases: TGCGCCAGCAGCTTGTGGCGGCACCGGGAGAATGAGCAGTTCTTC. It encodes CASSLWRHRENEQFF.

Only one count was recorded for this clone. The rearrangement joins TRBV6-1 to TRBJ2-7; tentatively, D is TRBD1 or TRBD2 (5 bases each). V was pared by 0 bases and J by 6 bases, with 12 bases between. Germline V CDR1 and CDR2: MNHNS, SASEGT. This CDR3 contains 14 residues. DNA for the CDR3: TGTGCCAGCAGTGAAGCGAGGGGACCGCGCGAGCAGTACTTC. Translated, it gives CASSEARGPREQYF.

The CDR3 coding sequence is TGTGCCAGCAGCCCTCTGAGCACAGATACGCAGTATTTT. This gives the protein CASSPLSTDTQYF. The chain combines TRBV9 with TRBJ2-3; unclear D gene. Germline V gene data show CDR1 as SGDLS and CDR2 as YYNGEE. The V end was cut by 4 bases, the J end by 0 bases, with 6 bases between. There are 13 residues in the CDR3.

The chain uses TRBV6-5 and TRBJ2-7, with D possibly matching TRBD1 (5 bases). Trimming stripped 2 bases from V and 0 bases from J, with 11 bases between. Per germline, CDR1 MNHEY and CDR2 SVGAGI. The CDR3 totals 15 residues. The CDR3 nucleotides are TGTGCCAGCAGTTACGAGGTGGGGCCCTCCTACGAGCAGTACTTC. It translates to CASSYEVGPSYEQYF.

This rearrangement joins TRBV19 to TRBJ1-5, with D unclear. The germline V gene encodes CDR1 LNHDA and CDR2 SQIVND (reference sequence). Trimming cost V 2 bases and J 8 bases, with 7 bases left between them. This CDR3 is built from 12 residues. The CDR3 sequence: CASSIMGKPQHF. The CDR3 DNA is TGTGCCAGTAGTATAATGGGCAAGCCCCAGCATTTT.

J is TRBJ1-2 and V is TRBV5-6, with TRBD1 matching 9 bases. V trimming: 0 bases; J trimming: 4 bases; junction bases outside the gene matches: 4. The germline V gene has CDR1 SGHDT and CDR2 YYEEEE. The CDR3 sequence is 15 residues long. DNA for the CDR3: TGTGCCAGCAGCTTGGGCCCGGGACAGGGCTATGGCTACACCTTC. Amino acid sequence: CASSLGPGQGYGYTF.